These T cell receptor beta chains were read from a single sample in a study of regulatory T cells in long-lasting Graves disease. MiXCR was run by TCRdb on the multiplex PCR reads, yielding one entry per CDR3 protein. The sample holds 350,000 to 500,000 distinct CDR3 sequences, 13% to 15% seen once. This same sample was also taken into another study, of T cells in Graves' hyperthyroidism and ophthalmopathy.

The material was peripheral blood mononuclear cells (PBMCs), obtained at new diagnosis, from a patient treated with antithyroid drugs. These receptors were taken from a woman aged 45-60 years with Graves disease. Both conserved end residues are part of each CDR3. A D gene is named only where the DNA matches it firmly. The size of a clone is reported for some rows only, either as once, few or many, or as a class for expanded clones.

size	V	D	J	DNA	CDR3
many	TRBV12-3/TRBV12-4	-	TRBJ2-3	TGTGCCAGCAGGGCAGGTTTGGGGGCAGATACGCAGTATTTT	CASRAGLGADTQYF
many	TRBV27	-	TRBJ1-5	TGTGCCAGCAGTGCCCGGTCGCGCAATCAGCCCCAGCATTTT	CASSARSRNQPQHF
many	TRBV5-1	TRBD2	TRBJ2-7	TGCGCCAGCAGCTTAGCGGGAAGGTCGTCCTACGAGCAGTACTTC	CASSLAGRSSYEQYF
-	TRBV10-3	TRBD2	TRBJ2-1	TGTGCCATCAAGGGACTAGCGGGCAACAATGAGCAGTTCTTC	CAIKGLAGNNEQFF
-	TRBV12-3/TRBV12-4	-	TRBJ2-5	TGTGCCAGCAGTTTCTTTAGCTCAGAGACCCAGTACTTC	CASSFFSSETQYF
many	TRBV4-2	TRBD2	TRBJ2-3	TGTGCCAGCAGCCAAGCCCTTGGACTAGCGGGAGCTGGAGATACGCAGTATTTT	CASSQALGLAGAGDTQYF
many	TRBV12-3/TRBV12-4	-	TRBJ1-1	TGTGCCAGCAGTAAACAAATACAGGTGAACACTGAAGCTTTCTTT	CASSKQIQVNTEAFF
-	TRBV19	-	TRBJ1-6	TGTGCCAGTAGCCCTCAAACAGAGACACCCCTCCACTTT	CASSPQTETPLHF
many	TRBV7-3	-	TRBJ2-1	TGTGCCAGCAGCTTACTTGGCTCCTACAATGAGCAGTTCTTC	CASSLLGSYNEQFF
many	TRBV11-2	-	TRBJ1-4	TGTGCCAGCAGCTTACGAGGAACTAATGAAAAACTGTTTTTT	CASSLRGTNEKLFF
many	TRBV7-9	-	TRBJ2-1	TGTGCCAGCAGCGCAACTTGGACTACAAACAATGAGCAGTTCTTC	CASSATWTTNNEQFF
-	TRBV3-1	TRBD2	TRBJ2-1	TGTGCCAGCAACCAAGACTCGTTACTAGCGGGAGGGCCGGGGCAGTTCTTC	CASNQDSLLAGGPGQFF
many	TRBV11-2	TRBD2	TRBJ2-1	TGTGCCAGCAGCTCACTAGCGGGGAAGTACAATGAGCAGTTCTTC	CASSSLAGKYNEQFF
-	TRBV10-3	-	TRBJ2-2	TGTGCCATCAGTGAGAGCGAGGAGGCTAACACCGGGGAGCTGTTTTTT	CAISESEEANTGELFF
many	TRBV2	-	TRBJ2-3	TGTGCCAGCGGTCGGCAGGGAAGTGGGGGCACAGATACGCAGTATTTT	CASGRQGSGGTDTQYF
many	TRBV27	TRBD2	TRBJ2-3	TGTGCCAGCAGTGCAAATTTACTAGCGGGAATATCAGATACGCAGTATTTT	CASSANLLAGISDTQYF
many	TRBV30	-	TRBJ1-5	TGTGCCTGGAGTGTACGGCTATATCAGCCCCAGCATTTT	CAWSVRLYQPQHF
many	TRBV3-1	-	TRBJ2-7	TGTGCCAGCAGCCAAGATATCGGCAGTCTGCCCTACGAGCAGTACTTC	CASSQDIGSLPYEQYF
few	TRBV24-1	TRBD1	TRBJ1-2	TGTGCCACCAGTGCCCCAGGGACAGACCAGAACTATGGCTACACCTTC	CATSAPGTDQNYGYTF
many	TRBV6-2/TRBV6-3	TRBD1	TRBJ2-1	TGTGCCAGCAGTTACGGGGACAGGGTCCCCTACAATGAGCAGTTCTTC	CASSYGDRVPYNEQFF
many	TRBV20-1	-	TRBJ2-7	TGCAGTGCTAGAGTCTATGGGGTTTACGAGCAGTACTTC	CSARVYGVYEQYF
many	TRBV7-9	TRBD2	TRBJ2-3	TGTGCCAGTGAAAACCGACGGACTAGCGGGAGTACAGATACGCAGTATTTT	CASENRRTSGSTDTQYF
many	TRBV2	TRBD1	TRBJ2-7	TGTGCCAGCAGTGAGGGACAGGGGATCCACGAGCAGTACTTC	CASSEGQGIHEQYF
-	TRBV12-3/TRBV12-4	TRBD2	TRBJ2-2	TGTGCCAGCAGTAGTACGTCCAGAGGACTAGCGGGAGGGGCGAACACCGGGGAGCTGTTTTTT	CASSSTSRGLAGGANTGELFF
many	TRBV11-2	TRBD1	TRBJ2-7	TGTGCCAGCAGCCCAACGACAGGGGCTTCCTACGAGCAGTACTTC	CASSPTTGASYEQYF
many	TRBV29-1	TRBD2	TRBJ2-7	TGCAGCGTTGTCAGCCTAGCGGGATCTGGAGAGCAGTACTTC	CSVVSLAGSGEQYF
few	TRBV7-2	TRBD2	TRBJ2-7	TGTGCCAGCAGCTTGTCCGGGCGGGAGTACGGCGAGCAGTACTTC	CASSLSGREYGEQYF
-	TRBV19	-	TRBJ2-1	TGTGCCAGTAGTAAAAGGGACAATGAGCAGTTCTTC	CASSKRDNEQFF
many	TRBV2	-	TRBJ1-2	TGTGCCAGCAGTGATAGGGAGGACAGATCTAACTATGGCCACACCTTC	CASSDREDRSNYGHTF
few	TRBV7-2	-	TRBJ2-1	TGTGCCAGCAGCTGGAGGACAGTTGATGAGCAGTTCTTC	CASSWRTVDEQFF
-	TRBV28	-	TRBJ1-3	TGTGCCAGCAGTTTGTGGCTTGATGGAAACACCATATATTTT	CASSLWLDGNTIYF
many	TRBV9	TRBD1	TRBJ1-6	TGTGCCAGCAGCGGACAGGGAGGGTTCAATAATTCACCCCTCCACTTT	CASSGQGGFNNSPLHF